The rows below give T cell receptor beta chains drawn from one sample of a study of shared clonotypes between healthy human individuals. Sequenced by immunoSEQ multiplex PCR; TCRdb stores in-frame clones only, minus some. Here the sample spans some 2 million clones, approximately 94% being singletons. The sample taken for sequencing was naive CD8+ T cells sorted from blood. These receptors were taken from a young man in good health. Both conserved end residues are part of each CDR3. The D gene is left open where the match is weak. Rows give clone size only sometimes, using once, few, many, or a class for an expanded clone.

cdr3_nt cdr3_aa v_call clone_size d_call j_call
TGTGCCAGCAGTACCACGGGCGATAATGAAAAACTGTTTTTT CASSTTGDNEKLFF TRBV2 NA NA TRBJ1-4
TGTGCCAGCAGGGACAGAGCCTACGAGCAGTACTTC CASRDRAYEQYF TRBV27 NA NA TRBJ2-7
TGTGCCAGCAGCTTGGCGAAGGGTCCCTACGAGCAGTACTTC CASSLAKGPYEQYF TRBV5-6 NA NA TRBJ2-7
TGTGCCAGCAGGGAGTTGACAGGGGGGGAAGACGATGAGCAGTTCTTC CASRELTGGEDDEQFF TRBV28 NA TRBD1 TRBJ2-1
TGTGCCAGCAGTGACAAGGTCAGCAGCAATCAGCCCCAGCATTTT CASSDKVSSNQPQHF TRBV2 few NA TRBJ1-5
TGCGCCAGCATCGGGGGGTGGGAAGATGAGCAGTTCTTC CASIGGWEDEQFF TRBV10-2 NA TRBD2 TRBJ2-1
TGTGCCTGGAGTGGGACCTCCAGTAATCAGCCCCAGCATTTT CAWSGTSSNQPQHF TRBV30 NA NA TRBJ1-5
TGTGCCAGCAGCGGCACGCAGGGGGGACACGCTTTCTTT CASSGTQGGHAFF TRBV7-9 NA TRBD1 TRBJ1-1
TGTGCCAGCAGCCCCCCGACAGCTACGAACACTGAAGCTTTCTTT CASSPPTATNTEAFF TRBV7-2 NA NA TRBJ1-1
TGTGCCAGCAGTATTACCTACGAGCAGTACTTC CASSITYEQYF TRBV2 once NA TRBJ2-7
TGTGCCACCAGCAGGGACAGGGTAGTCTACGAGCAGTACTTC CATSRDRVVYEQYF TRBV15 NA TRBD1 TRBJ2-7
TGCGCCAGCAGTGAGGACCCTATGAACACTGAAGCTTTCTTT CASSEDPMNTEAFF TRBV10-1 NA NA TRBJ1-1
TGTGCCAGCAGTGAAGAAGTGGGCGGCGTGGCCTGGGCAGATACGCAGTATTTT CASSEEVGGVAWADTQYF TRBV6-1 once NA TRBJ2-3
TGTGCCAGCAGCTTGGCGCAGGCCCCCGGCTACACCTTC CASSLAQAPGYTF TRBV5-6 NA NA TRBJ1-2
TGTGCCAGCAGTGAACAGACGGACAGGGGGTTAGACACTGAAGCTTTCTTT CASSEQTDRGLDTEAFF TRBV2 NA TRBD1 TRBJ1-1
TGTGCCAGCGGGGGGTTGGGGACCACAGATACGCAGTATTTT CASGGLGTTDTQYF TRBV7-2 NA NA TRBJ2-3
TGTGCCAGCAGTTATGGATCGGGCCAACAGTATTTT CASSYGSGQQYF TRBV6-5 once NA TRBJ2-3
TGTGCCAGCAGCTTCGCACTAGCGGGAGACTACACCGGGGAGCTGTTTTTT CASSFALAGDYTGELFF TRBV5-6 NA TRBD2 TRBJ2-2
TGTGCCAGCAGTTACGGGGCCGGGGATGAGCAGTTCTTC CASSYGAGDEQFF TRBV6-5 NA NA TRBJ2-1
TGTGCCAGCAGCCCCAGTAACACCGGGGAGCTGTTTTTT CASSPSNTGELFF TRBV7-6 NA NA TRBJ2-2
TGTGCCTGGAGTGTAGGGAACGAGCAGTACTTC CAWSVGNEQYF TRBV30 NA NA TRBJ2-7
TGTGCCACCAGCGTTACCGGGACAGACTACGAGCAGTACTTC CATSVTGTDYEQYF TRBV15 NA TRBD1 TRBJ2-7
TGTGCCAGCGCGCCGAACACTGAAGCTTTCTTT CASAPNTEAFF TRBV2 NA NA TRBJ1-1
TGCGCCAGCAGCCAAGAGAGGCAGCTCTACGAGCAGTACTTC CASSQERQLYEQYF TRBV4-3 NA NA TRBJ2-7
TGTGCCAGCAGTTACTCGTCTAGCAGTAATCAGCCCCAGCATTTT CASSYSSSSNQPQHF TRBV6-5 NA NA TRBJ1-5
TGCAGTGCTAGGTGGGGTTACGAGCAGTACTTC CSARWGYEQYF TRBV20-1 NA NA TRBJ2-7
TGCGCCAGCAGCCTTGTTGACCAGGGAGGGCAAGAGACCCAGTACTTC CASSLVDQGGQETQYF TRBV4-1 NA TRBD2 TRBJ2-5
TGCGCCAGCAGCCAAGATCTTGGGCCCGATGAAAAACTGTTTTTT CASSQDLGPDEKLFF TRBV4-1 NA NA TRBJ1-4
TGTGCCAGCAGCCATCTGGGGGAGGGGGCGAACACTGAAGCTTTCTTT CASSHLGEGANTEAFF TRBV11-2 once TRBD1 TRBJ1-1
TGTGCCAGCAACTACTTGGGGGGAAGCACAGATACGCAGTATTTT CASNYLGGSTDTQYF TRBV6-1 NA NA TRBJ2-3
TGTGCCAGCAGCTTAGGCGGGAGTGCGGACGAGCAGTACTTC CASSLGGSADEQYF TRBV7-6 NA TRBD2 TRBJ2-7
TGTGCCAGCAGTTACAGCAGGGACGAGCAGTTCTTC CASSYSRDEQFF TRBV6-6 NA NA TRBJ2-1
TGTGCCAGCAGCGGGGACAGAGGAATCTACGAGCAGTACTTC CASSGDRGIYEQYF TRBV28 NA TRBD1 TRBJ2-7
TGTGCCAGCGCTCCGGGCCTTAACTACGAGCAGTACTTC CASAPGLNYEQYF TRBV27 NA NA TRBJ2-7
TGCGCCGGCAGCCCGAAAGACGGGTTCTATGGCTACACCTTC CAGSPKDGFYGYTF TRBV4-1 NA NA TRBJ1-2
TGTGCCAGCGTGGTCCGGCAGGGGGCTAACCAGCCCCAGCATTTT CASVVRQGANQPQHF TRBV2 NA TRBD1 TRBJ1-5
TGTGCCAGCACCCCGGGACTAGCAACAGATACGCAGTATTTT CASTPGLATDTQYF TRBV2 NA TRBD2 TRBJ2-3
TGTGCCAGCAGCAAAGGGACAGGGGAAAATTCACCCCTCCACTTT CASSKGTGENSPLHF TRBV21-1 NA NA TRBJ1-6
TGTGCCAGCAGTTTAGTAGTACGGGCCCAAGAGACCCAGTACTTC CASSLVVRAQETQYF TRBV28 NA NA TRBJ2-5
TGTGCCACCGGACAGGGGGCTTACACTGAAGCTTTCTTT CATGQGAYTEAFF TRBV11-2 NA TRBD1 TRBJ1-1